Each of the 16 T cell receptor beta chains below was sequenced from the same sample in a study of T cell changes during pregnancy in multiple sclerosis. Repertoires were generated with immunoSEQ multiplex PCR, while TCRdb's copy carries only in-frame clones and drops some. The data contain some 140,000 clones, 95% to 98% of them seen just once; the ten biggest clones take up over 0.35%. Sequences were derived from peripheral blood, sampled after pregnancy. The receptors shown here come from a female donor with multiple sclerosis, enrolled in a pregnancy study.

This chain connects TRBV7-9 to TRBJ2-5; D not resolved. The V end was cut by 2 bases, the J end by 3 bases, with 7 bases between. The germline gives CDR1 SEHNR, CDR2 FQNEAQ (reference sequence). This CDR3 region has 13 residues. The CDR3: CASSLSLKETQYF. The CDR3 region has the DNA TGTGCCAGCAGCTTAAGTCTAAAAGAGACCCAGTACTTC.

This chain uses TRBV28 with TRBJ2-7, with 8 bases fitting TRBD1. J lost 2 bases, V lost 3 bases, and 9 bases had no gene match. Per germline, CDR1 MDHEN and CDR2 SYDVKM. This CDR3 has 16 amino acids. In nucleotides, the CDR3 is TGTGCCAGCAGTTTGGGCGGACAGGGCGCTACCTACGAGCAGTACTTC. Translated, it gives CASSLGGQGATYEQYF.

The V and J genes are TRBV5-6 and TRBJ2-7, with D maybe TRBD1 (6 bases). The V gene lost 1 base and the J gene lost 1 base, with 12 bases spanning the gap. Germline V lookup: CDR1 SGHDT, CDR2 YYEEEE. The CDR3 extends over 15 amino acids. In nucleotides, the CDR3 is TGTGCCAGCAGCTTGAGAACAGGGTGGTCCTACGAGCAGTACTTC. Protein sequence: CASSLRTGWSYEQYF.

V and J are TRBV15 and TRBJ2-5, with TRBD2 matching 9 bases. Germline V gene lookup returns CDR1 LNHNV and CDR2 YYDKDF (reference sequence). The trim removed 0 bases at V and 2 bases at J, leaving 4 bases unmatched. There are 16 residues in the CDR3. The CDR3 loop reads CATSRELAGLQETQYF. For the CDR3, the DNA is TGTGCCACCAGCAGAGAACTAGCGGGTTTACAAGAGACCCAGTACTTC.

This clone came up once. The J gene is TRBJ2-5, the V gene TRBV28; the D is unclear. V dropped 6 bases and J dropped 1 base, with 9 bases sitting between them. Germline V CDR1 and CDR2: MDHEN, SYDVKM. This CDR3 contains 13 residues. The CDR3 DNA sequence: TGTGCCAGCAGCATGACACCCCAAGAGACCCAGTACTTC. It yields the protein CASSMTPQETQYF.

There are a few counts of this clone. The chain uses TRBV27 and TRBJ1-1; a possible D gene is TRBD1 (6 bases). V gave up 6 bases and J gave up 2 bases, with 13 bases separating them. The CDR3 contains 14 residues. Germline V lookup: CDR1 MNHEY, CDR2 SMNVEV (reference sequence). The CDR3 nucleotides read TGTGCCAGCAGATACGAGACAGGTAACACTGAAGCTTTCTTT. It encodes CASRYETGNTEAFF.

The CDR3: CASSSATPWNYEQYF. The CDR3 coding sequence is TGTGCCAGCAGCTCTGCGACACCATGGAACTACGAGCAGTACTTC. The chain has TRBV28 and TRBJ2-7, with no clear D. This CDR3 contains 15 residues. V gave up 6 bases and J gave up 3 bases, with 18 bases separating them. The germline CDR1 and CDR2 sequences are MDHEN and SYDVKM.

The chain joins TRBV29-1 to TRBJ2-2; the D gene is possibly TRBD2 (6 bases). This CDR3 has 13 residues. Trimming stripped 2 bases from V and 3 bases from J, with 7 bases between. Germline V gene sequence: CDR1 SQVTM, CDR2 ANQGSEA. The CDR3 DNA sequence: TGCAGCGTTGAAAGGAGGGACACCGGGGAGCTGTTTTTT. Protein sequence: CSVERRDTGELFF.

The chain has TRBV6-5 and TRBJ2-4, with D possibly TRBD2 on 7 matching bases. Trimming cost V 8 bases and J 7 bases, with 18 bases left between them. Per germline, CDR1 MNHEY and CDR2 SVGAGI. There are 14 residues in the CDR3. CDR3 in amino acids: CASYAGGALNIQYF. The CDR3 DNA sequence: TGTGCCAGCTATGCTGGGGGGGCCTTGAACATTCAGTACTTC.

The V call is TRBV27, the J call TRBJ2-7; 9 bases line up with TRBD1. The CDR3 has 15 residues. With V trimmed by 6 bases and J by 4 bases, 10 bases remained unmatched. The germline V gene has CDR1 MNHEY and CDR2 SMNVEV (reference sequence). CDR3 in amino acids: CASSHRTGDGYEQYF. In DNA form, the CDR3 reads TGTGCCAGCAGCCATAGGACAGGGGACGGATACGAGCAGTACTTC.

The genes are TRBV6-5 and TRBJ1-4; perhaps TRBD1 as D (5 bases). The CDR3 is 15 amino acids. Between the trimmed V and J ends, which lost 5 bases and 4 bases, there was a span of 14 bases. Germline V gene sequence: CDR1 MNHEY, CDR2 SVGAGI. CDR3 nucleotide sequence: TGTGCCAGCAGTCGCACAGGCTCTGATAATGAAAAACTGTTTTTT. Protein sequence: CASSRTGSDNEKLFF.

The chain has TRBV5-4 and TRBJ2-5; the D gene is possibly TRBD2 (6 bases). Germline V CDR1 and CDR2: SGHNT, YYREEE (reference sequence). Between the trimmed V and J ends, which lost 4 bases and 5 bases, there was a span of 15 bases. The CDR3 is made up of 14 amino acids. In nucleotides, the CDR3 is TGTGCCAGCAGCCCCGGGGCGGGATTGGAGACCCAGTACTTC. Residues: CASSPGAGLETQYF.

This chain uses TRBV18 with TRBJ2-2; 7 nucleotides match TRBD2. Looked up from germline, CDR1 is KGHSH and CDR2 is LQKENI. With 4 bases clipped from V and 4 bases from J, the junction kept 12 bases outside the gene matches. There are 17 residues in the CDR3. Written as DNA, the CDR3 is TGTGCCAGCTCACTACCAAAGACTAGCTCGGGCACCGGGGAGCTGTTTTTT. Protein: CASSLPKTSSGTGELFF. Using reference TRBV18 and TRBJ2-2 for the parts outside the CDR3, the full variable domain is NAGVMQNPRHLVRRRGQEARLRCSPMKGHSHVYWYRQLPEEGLKFMVYLQKENIIDESGMPKERFSAEFPKEGPSILRIQQVVRGDSAAYFCASSLPKTSSGTGELFFGEGSRLTVL.

The genes are TRBV19 and TRBJ1-2, with D tentatively TRBD1 (5 bases). CDR1 is LNHDA and CDR2 is SQIVND in the germline V gene (reference sequence). V lost 5 bases to trimming and J lost 4 bases, with 14 bases between them. This CDR3 comprises 14 residues. CDR3 DNA sequence: TGTGCCAGTAGTGTACAGGTGTCCCCCTATGGCTACACCTTC. Protein sequence: CASSVQVSPYGYTF.

The chain couples TRBV6-5 to TRBJ2-2, with 8 bases aligning to TRBD2. Trimming cost V 8 bases and J 4 bases; bases outside gene matches: 6. The CDR3 is 14 amino acids. The germline gives CDR1 MNHEY, CDR2 SVGAGI. The CDR3 coding sequence is TGTGCCAGCCGGGGACTAGTGATCACCGGGGAGCTGTTTTTT. It is translated as CASRGLVITGELFF.

This clone was counted once. Different DNA sequences within this sample yield the same CDR3. The chain uses TRBV7-9 and TRBJ1-5; D gene unclear. V lost 2 bases, J lost 2 bases, and 7 bases lay in between. CDR1 and CDR2 (germline): SEHNR, FQNEAQ (reference sequence). The CDR3 is 14 residues long. The CDR3, as DNA: TGTGCCAGCAGCTTAAGCGGAGGCAATCAGCCCCAGCATTTT. This gives the protein CASSLSGGNQPQHF.